This T cell receptor (beta chain) came from a study of glioma-infiltrating T cells after dendritic cell vaccination. Study-level background: Glioblastoma patients came from Phase I and II dendritic cell vaccination trials. Dendritic cells derived from monocytes and pulsed with autologous tumor lysate formed the vaccine. Study-wide findings and caveats: TCR clonality showed no direct relationship with survival.

The table lists this clone with a few counts. Its antigen is currently unknown. The primer mix had 60 V beta and 13 J beta primers. Sequencing used immunoSEQ multiplex PCR; TCRdb keeps in-frame clones, though not all of them. The table lists 50,000 to 80,000 clones, around 83% of them singletons. Deletions cut 0 bases from V and 6 bases from J, with 6 bases between. The germline gives CDR1 KGHSH, CDR2 LQKENI. The CDR3 covers 13 residues. This sample comprised blood, obtained before dendritic cell vaccination. This clonotype originated in a human donor with glioblastoma. The chain carries TRBV18 and TRBJ2-1, with a tentative D call TRBD2 (5 bases). CDR3 in amino acids: CASSPPSGNEQFF. The CDR3 region has the DNA TGTGCCAGCTCACCACCGAGCGGCAATGAGCAGTTCTTC.